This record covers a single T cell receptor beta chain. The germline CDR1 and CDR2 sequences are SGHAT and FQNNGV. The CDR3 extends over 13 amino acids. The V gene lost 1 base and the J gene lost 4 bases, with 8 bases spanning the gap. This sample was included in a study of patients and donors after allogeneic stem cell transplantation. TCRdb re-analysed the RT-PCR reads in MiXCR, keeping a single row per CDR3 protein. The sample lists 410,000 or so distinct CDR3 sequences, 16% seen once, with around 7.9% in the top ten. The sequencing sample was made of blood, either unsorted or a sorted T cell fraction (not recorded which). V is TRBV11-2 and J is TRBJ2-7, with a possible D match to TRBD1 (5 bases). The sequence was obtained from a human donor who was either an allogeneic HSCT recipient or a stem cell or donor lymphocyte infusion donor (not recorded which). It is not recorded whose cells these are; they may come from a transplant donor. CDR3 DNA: TGTGCCAGCAGCTTAGGGACACTGTACGAGCAGTACTTC. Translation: CASSLGTLYEQYF.